A selection of T cell receptor beta chains follows, all from one sample in a study of blood T cells in healthy people across ages. TCRdb recomputed calls from the 5' RACE reads with MiXCR, one row per CDR3 protein. In the table there are 1.5 million to 2 million distinct CDR3 sequences, over 25% of which are singletons. The sequenced material came from blood. These receptors were collected from a woman in her 30s in good health. Each CDR3 is given with its conserved first and last residue. The D gene is left open where the match is weak. Clone size, where shown, is once, few, many, or a class for clones that have expanded.

>TRBJ2-1|-|-|TRBV12-3/TRBV12-4
TGTGCCAGCAGGGAAGGGGGGATAAGAGATGAGCAGTTCTTC
CASREGGIRDEQFF
>TRBJ2-1|-|TRBD1|TRBV12-3/TRBV12-4
TGTGCCAGCAGTCCTAGGGGGGGACAGGGCTACAATGAGCAGTTCTTC
CASSPRGGQGYNEQFF
>TRBJ2-1|few|-|TRBV7-2
TGTGCCAGCAGCTTAGCGAGGGCGGGGAGCCAGTTCTTC
CASSLARAGSQFF
>TRBJ1-2|-|TRBD1|TRBV5-6
TGTGCCAGCAGAGACAGGGTACCCTTGGGTGGCTACACCTTC
CASRDRVPLGGYTF
>TRBJ2-1|-|-|TRBV12-3/TRBV12-4
TGTGCCAGCAGTTTAAGTAGCGGCCACTCCTACAATGAGCAGTTCTTC
CASSLSSGHSYNEQFF
>TRBJ2-3|few|-|TRBV7-2
TGTGCCAGCAGCTTAAGTCAGCTAGATACGCAGTATTTT
CASSLSQLDTQYF
>TRBJ2-7|few|-|TRBV4-2
TGTGCCAGCAGCCAAGACGGGGTCACCCCCAGCGAGCAGTACTTC
CASSQDGVTPSEQYF
>TRBJ2-3|many|-|TRBV7-3
TGTGCCAGCAGCTCAGGGACTCAGCCAGATACGCAGTATTTT
CASSSGTQPDTQYF
>TRBJ2-2|few|-|TRBV10-3
TGTGCCATCAGTGAAAAGGGGTTCACCGGGGAGCTGTTTTTT
CAISEKGFTGELFF
>TRBJ2-7|-|-|TRBV29-1
TGCAGCGTCGGGGGGGGACAGGGCAACTACGAGCAGTACTTC
CSVGGGQGNYEQYF
>TRBJ2-1|-|TRBD2|TRBV5-1
TGCGCCAGCATGGAGGTCAGCGGGAGTTGGAATGAGCAGTTCTTC
CASMEVSGSWNEQFF
>TRBJ2-7|many|-|TRBV3-1
TGTGCCAGCAGCCAAGTTCGATGGGAGCAGTACTTC
CASSQVRWEQYF
>TRBJ2-4|many|-|TRBV20-1
TGCAGTGCTAGGCAAGGGATGGCCAAAAACATTCAGTACTTC
CSARQGMAKNIQYF
>TRBJ1-2|-|-|TRBV10-3
TGTGCCATCAGGGGGGAGTTGGACTATGGCTGCACCTTC
CAIRGELDYGCTF
>TRBJ2-5|many|-|TRBV7-2
TGTGCCAGCAGCACCCGGGAAAAAGAGACCCAGTACTTC
CASSTREKETQYF
>TRBJ2-5|few|-|TRBV9
TGTGCCAGCAGCGTAGCTGCAGGGTGGGAGACCCAGTACTTC
CASSVAAGWETQYF
>TRBJ2-5|-|-|TRBV10-3
TGTGCCATCAGTGAAAGACCGGGTGGGGATGAGCAGTACTTC
CAISERPGGDEQYF
>TRBJ2-7|-|TRBD1|TRBV7-6
TGTGCCAGCAGAGAGGGGACAGGGGGGGTCTACGAGCAGTACTTC
CASREGTGGVYEQYF
>TRBJ2-7|many|TRBD2|TRBV10-3
TGTGCCATCAGTGAAGGACTAGCGAGGGTTGCGTACGAGCAGTACTTC
CAISEGLARVAYEQYF
>TRBJ2-3|-|-|TRBV12-3/TRBV12-4
TGTGCCAGCAGCTCCTCTCGGCCTAGCAGAAACACAGATACGCAGTATTTT
CASSSSRPSRNTDTQYF
>TRBJ2-5|-|-|TRBV29-1
TGCGGCGTTGATTTGACTCTAATTCAAGAGACCCAGTACTTC
CGVDLTLIQETQYF
>TRBJ2-7|-|TRBD1|TRBV6-1
TGTGCCAGCAGTGGCAGGGGGCCCTACGGGCAGTACTTC
CASSGRGPYGQYF
>TRBJ2-3|-|-|TRBV20-1
TGCAGTGCTAGATCTGGGGGGCCATTCACAGATACGCAGTATTTT
CSARSGGPFTDTQYF
>TRBJ1-1|-|-|TRBV5-5
TGTGCCAGCAGCTCGGAACAGATTCGGAACACTGAAGCTTTCTTT
CASSSEQIRNTEAFF
>TRBJ1-5|once|-|TRBV27
TGTGCCAGCAGCGGGGCCGGGGCGCATCAGCCCCAGCATTTT
CASSGAGAHQPQHF
>TRBJ2-1|few|TRBD2|TRBV7-6
TGTGCCAGCAGTTCCGGGACTAGCGGGGGTGAGGAGCAGTTCTTC
CASSSGTSGGEEQFF
>TRBJ2-5|few|-|TRBV6-1
TGTGCCAGCAGTGAAGTTTGGAAAGAGACCCAGTACTTC
CASSEVWKETQYF
>TRBJ1-2|few|TRBD1|TRBV7-9
TGTGCCAGCAGCTTGGTGGGACAGGGGTTATCTCCCAACTATGGCTACACCTTC
CASSLVGQGLSPNYGYTF
>TRBJ2-6|-|-|TRBV2
TGTGCCAGCAGTGAACTGAGAACTACTGGGGCCAACGTCCTGACTTTC
CASSELRTTGANVLTF
>TRBJ1-1|few|-|TRBV7-2
TGTGCCAGCAGCTTAGGCGGCAGGCTTAGCACTGAAGCTTTCTTT
CASSLGGRLSTEAFF
>TRBJ1-2|-|-|TRBV30
TGTGCCTGGGCCTTGTATTATGGCTACACCTTC
CAWALYYGYTF
>TRBJ1-4|-|-|TRBV7-8
TGTGCCAGCAGTCTAGAATCCCCAGGGATGGTAAAACTGTTTTTT
CASSLESPGMVKLFF
>TRBJ2-4|many|-|TRBV6-2/TRBV6-3
TGTGCCAGCAGGTATTCCGGGCTAGCCAAAAACATTCAGTACTTC
CASRYSGLAKNIQYF
>TRBJ2-7|many|-|TRBV27
TGTGCCAGCAGTTCTGGGGCGGAGGAGACTTACGAGCAGTACTTC
CASSSGAEETYEQYF
>TRBJ2-1|-|TRBD2|TRBV5-1
TGCGCCAGCAGCCCCACGGTAGCGGGGGGGCCTGAGCAGTTCTTC
CASSPTVAGGPEQFF
>TRBJ2-1|-|-|TRBV20-1
TGCAGTGCTAGAGATGTGTCCAGGGGGGGTTACAATGAGCAGTTCTTC
CSARDVSRGGYNEQFF
>TRBJ2-7|many|TRBD1|TRBV28
TGTGCCAGCAACAACAGGGGAAAGCGGCAGTACTTC
CASNNRGKRQYF
>TRBJ2-7|-|TRBD1|TRBV7-8
TGTGCCAGCACGAACACACAGGGGCTGGGCGAGCAGTACTTC
CASTNTQGLGEQYF
>TRBJ1-2|-|TRBD1|TRBV7-6
TGTGCCAGCAGCCCGAGCGCGACAGGGGACCATGGCTACACCTTC
CASSPSATGDHGYTF
>TRBJ2-2|-|TRBD1|TRBV4-3
TGCGCCAGCAGCCAAGACAGGGGGCCGGACGGGGAGCTGTTTTTT
CASSQDRGPDGELFF
>TRBJ1-4|-|-|TRBV5-1
TGCGCCAGCAGCTTGGAGCTGGGGAGGGGAGAAAAACTGTTTTTT
CASSLELGRGEKLFF
>TRBJ1-1|-|TRBD1|TRBV3-1
TGTGCCAGCAGCCAGACCCCCTGGACAGGAGGTTTCTTT
CASSQTPWTGGFF
>TRBJ1-1|-|-|TRBV20-1
TGCAGTGCTTCCACCGCACAATTGAACACTGAAGCTTTCTTT
CSASTAQLNTEAFF
>TRBJ1-2|-|-|TRBV14
TGTGCCAGCAGCCAGTCGCTGGGGGATGGCTACACCTTC
CASSQSLGDGYTF
>TRBJ2-7|many|-|TRBV6-6
TGTGCCAGCAGATTAACAGAGGCGGGTTACGAGCAGTACTTC
CASRLTEAGYEQYF
>TRBJ2-1|many|-|TRBV24-1
TGTGCCACCAGTGATCCTCTGAGGAGAGAGCAGTTCTTC
CATSDPLRREQFF
>TRBJ2-1|-|-|TRBV20-1
TGCAGTGCTAGAGATCGAACAGTTGAGCAGTTCTTC
CSARDRTVEQFF
>TRBJ2-7|-|TRBD1|TRBV13
TGTGCCAGCAGCTCACGCGACAGGGGACTCTACGAGCAGTACTTC
CASSSRDRGLYEQYF
>TRBJ2-1|-|TRBD2|TRBV7-9
TGTGCCAGCAGCGGGGGGACTAGCGGGAGTCACAATGGGCAGTTCTTC
CASSGGTSGSHNGQFF
>TRBJ2-1|many|-|TRBV20-1
TGCAGTGCCACGTTGGAGCAGTTCTTC
CSATLEQFF
>TRBJ1-5|-|-|TRBV5-5
TGTGCCAGCAGCTTGGAGATGTTAGGGGGACGGCCCCAGCATTTT
CASSLEMLGGRPQHF
>TRBJ2-2|few|-|TRBV3-1
TGTGCCAGCAGCCAACCGGGACTCAACACCGGGGAGCTGTTTTTT
CASSQPGLNTGELFF
>TRBJ2-7|-|-|TRBV5-1
TGCGCCAGCAGCTTGGAGGAAGGGGACCACTACGAGCAGTACTTC
CASSLEEGDHYEQYF
>TRBJ1-5|few|-|TRBV3-1
TGTGCCAGCAGCCCGTCCCCCGATCAGCCCCAGCATTTT
CASSPSPDQPQHF
>TRBJ2-1|once|TRBD2|TRBV20-1
TGCAGTGCTCCGACTAGCGGGAGGTCCGGGCAGTTCTTC
CSAPTSGRSGQFF
>TRBJ2-7|-|-|TRBV3-1
TGTGCCAGCAGCCAAGGAGCTCAAGGAGCCCACGAGCAGTACTTC
CASSQGAQGAHEQYF
>TRBJ2-5|many|-|TRBV29-1
TGCAGCGAGGGACAACAAGAGACCCAGTACTTC
CSEGQQETQYF